The sequence of this T cell receptor beta chain was determined in a study of shared clonotypes between healthy human individuals. This table comes from immunoSEQ multiplex PCR, and its TCRdb copy is limited to in-frame clones, with some not included. Found here are 780,000 or so clones, over 60% of them singletons; the top ten hold under 2%. Trimming stripped 4 bases from V and 8 bases from J, with 9 bases between. The CDR3 length is 11 residues. CDR1 GTSNPN and CDR2 SVGIG come from the germline V gene (reference sequence). General study points: Sampling used blood alone; tissue repertoires probably differ.

With regard to this clone: Its matching antigen is unknown.

The sequenced sample was memory CD4+ T cells sorted from blood. As to subset: CD45RA-negative fraction. This clonotype originated in a woman in her twenties or thirties in good health. The rearrangement links TRBV30 to TRBJ2-1; D gene unclear. CDR3 nucleotides: TGTGCCTGGAAATCTTCGCATGAGCAGTTCTTC. Protein sequence: CAWKSSHEQFF.